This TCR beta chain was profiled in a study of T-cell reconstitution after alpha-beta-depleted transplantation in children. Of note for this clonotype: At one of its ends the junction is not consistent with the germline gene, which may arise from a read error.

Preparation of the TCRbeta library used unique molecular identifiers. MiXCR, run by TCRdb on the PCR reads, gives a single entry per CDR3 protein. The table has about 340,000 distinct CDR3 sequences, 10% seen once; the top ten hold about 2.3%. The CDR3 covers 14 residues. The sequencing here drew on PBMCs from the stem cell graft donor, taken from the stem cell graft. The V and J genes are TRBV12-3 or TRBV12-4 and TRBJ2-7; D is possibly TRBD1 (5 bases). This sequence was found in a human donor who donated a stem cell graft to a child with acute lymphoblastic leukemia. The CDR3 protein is CASSQGSRVSEHYF. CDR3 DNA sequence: TGTGCCAGCAGTCAGGGCAGCAGGGTAAGCGAGCACTACTTC.